This T cell receptor beta chain was profiled in a study of shared clonotypes between healthy human individuals. Study-level information: Each donor's CD8 memory used one plate, CD8 naive two, each CD4 subset three.

CDR1 and CDR2 (germline): LGHNT, FRNRAP. The CDR3 spans 17 residues. V shed 3 bases, J shed 2 bases, and the junction held 13 bases outside the gene matches. Clones were read by immunoSEQ multiplex PCR, and TCRdb kept only the in-frame ones, dropping some. The sample contains 400,000 or so clones, 90% to 98% of which appear only once. This TCR came from a man younger than 45 in good health. Sequenced material: memory CD8+ T cells sorted from blood. Sample subset: CD45RO+ cells pooled with CCR7-negative TemRA cells. This chain uses TRBV12-5 with TRBJ2-7; 7 nucleotides match TRBD1. The CDR3 DNA follows: TGTGCTAGTGGTTTCCCGGAAGACAGGGTTCCCCCCTACGAGCAGTACTTC. Translating it yields CASGFPEDRVPPYEQYF. The full variable domain, in which reference TRBV12-5 and TRBJ2-7 provide the parts outside the CDR3, is DARVTQTPRHKVTEMGQEVTMRCQPILGHNTVFWYRQTMMQGLELLAYFRNRAPLDDSGMPKDRFSAEMPDATLATLKIQPSEPRDSAVYFCASGFPEDRVPPYEQYFGPGTRLTVT.